These 23 T cell receptor beta chains came from one sample sequenced in a study of response to subunit inactivated influenza vaccine. TCRdb redid the calling of the RT-PCR reads with MiXCR, one entry per CDR3 protein. The sample lists under 800,000 distinct CDR3 sequences, approximately 15% occurring once. Sequenced material: PBMCs from blood, taken around two weeks before vaccination. The receptors shown here come from a man aged 50-59 years who received an inactivated influenza vaccine.

This clonotype was counted a few times. The genes are TRBV29-1 and TRBJ2-1, with D tentatively TRBD1 (6 bases). V lost 3 bases and J 10 bases, leaving 7 bases between the germline ends. The germline V gene has CDR1 SQVTM and CDR2 ANQGSEA. The CDR3 runs to 10 residues. CDR3 in amino acids: CSVDQGEQFF. The CDR3 bases are TGCAGCGTTGATCAGGGGGAGCAGTTCTTC.

This clonotype has more than one count but fewer than ten. The J gene is TRBJ2-3, the V gene TRBV20-1; possibly TRBD1 for D (6 bases). The CDR3 loop spans 16 amino acids. Trimming stripped 0 bases from V and 5 bases from J, with 18 bases between. Germline CDR1 is DFQATT and CDR2 is SNEGSKA (reference sequence). The CDR3 nucleotides read TGCAGTGCTAGAGATAAAAGTTGGGGGCGCGGAGATACGCAGTATTTT. Protein product: CSARDKSWGRGDTQYF.

The V gene is TRBV15, the J gene TRBJ2-1; TRBD1 might be the D (7 bases). Germline V gene sequence: CDR1 LNHNV, CDR2 YYDKDF (reference sequence). The CDR3 is 14 amino acids. V was pared by 3 bases and J by 9 bases, with 15 bases between. CDR3 coding DNA: TGTGCCACCAGCAGGGACTATCAGGGGGGTGAGCAGTTCTTC. This sequence encodes CATSRDYQGGEQFF.

This chain joins TRBV5-6 and TRBJ2-3; D is undetermined. Between the trimmed V and J ends, which lost 0 bases and 6 bases, there was a span of 8 bases. CDR3 length: 13 amino acids. The V gene's germline CDR1 is SGHDT and CDR2 YYEEEE. CDR3 amino acids: CASSLGPKDTQYF. The CDR3 DNA reads TGTGCCAGCAGCTTGGGACCTAAGGATACGCAGTATTTT. Together with reference TRBV5-6 and TRBJ2-3, the CDR3 gives the full variable domain: DAGVTQSPTHLIKTRGQQVTLRCSPKSGHDTVSWYQQALGQGPQFIFQYYEEEERQRGNFPDRFSGHQFPNYSSELNVNALLLGDSALYLCASSLGPKDTQYFGPGTRLTVL.

V is TRBV27 and J is TRBJ2-3; possible D gene TRBD1, 6 bases. Germline CDR1 is MNHEY and CDR2 is SMNVEV (reference sequence). The CDR3 extends over 13 amino acids. Trimming shortened V by 5 bases and J by 14 bases, and 20 bases separated the two germline ends. The CDR3 bases are TGTGCCAGCAGTCACTCCTCAGGGGCCGCCCGGTATTTT. It yields the protein CASSHSSGAARYF.

The chain employs TRBV11-2 and TRBJ2-7, with 9 nucleotides matching TRBD2. The CDR3 is made up of 13 amino acids. Per the germline V gene, CDR1 is SGHAT and CDR2 is FQNNGV. V shed 10 bases and J 3 bases; nucleotides not matched to a gene: 7. CDR3 protein: CATQPSGDYEQYF. In nucleotides, the CDR3 is TGTGCCACCCAACCTAGCGGGGACTACGAGCAGTACTTC.

This chain uses TRBV6-1 with TRBJ2-3; tentative D call: TRBD1 (5 bases). Trimming stripped 6 bases from V and 2 bases from J, with 12 bases between. The CDR3 contains 14 residues. Looked up from germline, CDR1 is MNHNS and CDR2 is SASEGT. DNA of the CDR3: TGTGCCAGCAGCCGACAGAAACTCACAGATACGCAGTATTTT. Encoded protein: CASSRQKLTDTQYF.

The chain joins TRBV20-1 to TRBJ2-3, with D possibly being TRBD2 (5 bases). The CDR3 has 15 residues. Germline assignment: CDR1 DFQATT and CDR2 SNEGSKA (reference sequence). The germline V and J ends were trimmed by 0 bases and 5 bases, with 15 bases remaining between them. The CDR3 here is CSARDRLGSGDTQYF. The CDR3 DNA follows: TGCAGTGCTAGAGATCGGTTAGGGAGTGGAGATACGCAGTATTTT.

This chain uses TRBV9 with TRBJ2-2; 10 nucleotides line up with TRBD1. The CDR3 consists of 15 residues. Germline V CDR1 and CDR2: SGDLS, YYNGEE. The ends lost 3 bases at V and 6 bases at J; junction bases unmatched: 5. Written as DNA, the CDR3 is TGTGCCAGCAGCGCGAGACAGGGGGCGCCCGGGGAGCTGTTTTTT. Translation gives CASSARQGAPGELFF.

The sample holds a few counts of this clonotype. The chain joins TRBV5-1 to TRBJ1-2; 7 bases fit TRBD1. Germline V CDR1 and CDR2: SGHRS, YFSETQ. Unmatched junction bases numbered 11, after V lost 6 bases and J lost 3 bases. This CDR3 is 15 amino acids long. The CDR3 DNA is TGCGCCAGCACCCCCGACAGGGCCCTAGACTATGGCTACACCTTC. Encoded protein: CASTPDRALDYGYTF.

The V call is TRBV6-2 or TRBV6-3, the J call TRBJ2-3; D gene unclear. Trimming left V 1 base short and J 2 bases short, with 7 bases between. The CDR3 has 14 amino acids. CDR1 is MNHEY, CDR2 SVGEGT, per germline. The DNA of the CDR3 is TGTGCCAGCAGTTACTTGGCGTACACAGATACGCAGTATTTT. It yields the protein CASSYLAYTDTQYF.

The chain combines TRBV5-1 with TRBJ2-7; D gene uncertain. The CDR3 consists of 13 residues. Germline CDR1 is SGHRS and CDR2 is YFSETQ. Trimming left V 0 bases short and J 7 bases short, with 11 bases between. Written as DNA, the CDR3 is TGCGCCAGCAGCTTGGAACCCCGGTGGGAGCAGTACTTC. Translation: CASSLEPRWEQYF.

The table lists this clonotype with a few counts. The CDR3 region has the DNA TGTGCCAGCAGTTTTAGAACTGGTGGGGAGCTGTTTTTT. It specifies CASSFRTGGELFF. The rearrangement joins TRBV27 to TRBJ2-2; D unresolved. Trimming took 3 bases from V and 8 from J, leaving 10 bases between them. Germline CDR1 and CDR2: MNHEY and SMNVEV (reference sequence). The CDR3 sequence is 13 residues long.

This clonotype has only a few counts. The rearrangement links TRBV29-1 to TRBJ2-3, with 8 bases identical to TRBD1. The CDR3 runs 13 residues. Germline-derived CDR1 and CDR2 are SQVTM and ANQGSEA. V dropped 3 bases and J dropped 6; count of bases not matched to a gene: 5. The CDR3, as DNA: TGCAGCGTTGAGGCAGGGGGCTGGGATACGCAGTATTTT. This sequence encodes CSVEAGGWDTQYF.

The V call is TRBV6-2 or TRBV6-3, the J call TRBJ1-1, with a weak D call TRBD1 (5 bases). The CDR3 is 13 residues long. Germline assignment: CDR1 MNHEY and CDR2 SVGEGT. V was pared by 6 bases and J by 4 bases, with 12 bases between. CDR3 coding DNA: TGTGCCAGCAGAGATCCGGGGGGCACTGAAGCTTTCTTT. Amino acid sequence: CASRDPGGTEAFF.

The rearrangement uses TRBV7-2 and TRBJ1-2, with a possible D match to TRBD1 (6 bases). The CDR3 length is 13 residues. Germline-derived CDR1 and CDR2 are SGHTA and FQGNSA. V was shortened by 5 bases and J by 7 bases, with 14 bases between the two germline ends. This CDR3 is CASSKGGTGGYTF. CDR3 bases: TGTGCCAGCAGCAAAGGGGGGACCGGTGGCTACACCTTC.

The rearrangement links TRBV9 to TRBJ2-7; D perhaps matches TRBD2 (6 bases). V dropped 0 bases and J dropped 2 bases, with 21 bases sitting between them. The CDR3 extends over 18 amino acids. The germline CDR1 and CDR2 sequences are SGDLS and YYNGEE. In nucleotides, the CDR3 is TGTGCCAGCAGCGTAGCTGAGACGGGGCCGGGACTCCCCTACGAGCAGTACTTC. It codes for CASSVAETGPGLPYEQYF.

J is TRBJ2-7 and V is TRBV6-5, with D tentatively TRBD2 (5 bases). The CDR3 sequence is 14 residues long. V was cut by 1 base and J by 1 base, with 8 bases left in between. Germline CDR1 reads MNHEY; CDR2 reads SVGAGI. The CDR3, as DNA: TGTGCCAGCAGTTACTTTCGGGGATCCTACGAGCAGTACTTC. It specifies CASSYFRGSYEQYF.

This clonotype was seen a handful of times. CDR3 DNA: TGTGCCAGTAGACCTGACAGGAGTCGCACAGATACGCAGTATTTT. Encoded protein: CASRPDRSRTDTQYF. This rearrangement joins TRBV19 to TRBJ2-3, with a possible D match to TRBD1 (6 bases). The V end lost 6 bases, the J end lost 1 base, and 14 bases lay between the germline ends. Germline V gene data show CDR1 as LNHDA and CDR2 as SQIVND (reference sequence). This CDR3 is built from 15 residues.

V usage is TRBV7-8 and J usage is TRBJ2-1, with 9 bases matching TRBD2. The CDR3 has 15 amino acids. Germline assignment: CDR1 SGHVS and CDR2 FQNEAQ. Unmatched junction bases numbered 8, after V lost 9 bases and J lost 2 bases. CDR3 nucleotide sequence: TGTGCCAGGAACCTAGCGGGACCCCCCTACAATGAGCAGTTCTTC. Translated, it gives CARNLAGPPYNEQFF.

There are a few counts of this clonotype. This chain links TRBV6-1 with TRBJ2-7; D is perhaps TRBD2 (5 bases). CDR1 MNHNS and CDR2 SASEGT come from the germline V gene. CDR3 length: 14 amino acids. Trimming removed 2 bases at V and 2 bases at J, with 10 bases between. CDR3 sequence reads: CASSEFVGTYEQYF. CDR3 DNA: TGTGCCAGCAGTGAATTCGTCGGGACCTACGAGCAGTACTTC.

The sample holds a few counts of this clonotype. The chain employs TRBV12-3 or TRBV12-4 and TRBJ2-7; 7 bases agree with TRBD2. Unmatched junction bases numbered 2, after V lost 0 bases and J lost 0 bases. The CDR3 sequence is 15 residues long. CDR3 loop: CASSLATSSSYEQYF. The CDR3 bases are TGTGCCAGCAGTTTAGCGACTAGCAGCTCCTACGAGCAGTACTTC.

The V call is TRBV25-1, the J call TRBJ2-5; TRBD2 agrees at 9 bases. V shed 1 base and J 3 bases; nucleotides not matched to a gene: 6. CDR1 MGHDK and CDR2 SYGVNS come from the germline V gene. The CDR3 has 16 residues. This CDR3 is CASSELWREGKETQYF. The CDR3 bases are TGTGCCAGCAGTGAATTGTGGCGGGAGGGCAAAGAGACCCAGTACTTC.